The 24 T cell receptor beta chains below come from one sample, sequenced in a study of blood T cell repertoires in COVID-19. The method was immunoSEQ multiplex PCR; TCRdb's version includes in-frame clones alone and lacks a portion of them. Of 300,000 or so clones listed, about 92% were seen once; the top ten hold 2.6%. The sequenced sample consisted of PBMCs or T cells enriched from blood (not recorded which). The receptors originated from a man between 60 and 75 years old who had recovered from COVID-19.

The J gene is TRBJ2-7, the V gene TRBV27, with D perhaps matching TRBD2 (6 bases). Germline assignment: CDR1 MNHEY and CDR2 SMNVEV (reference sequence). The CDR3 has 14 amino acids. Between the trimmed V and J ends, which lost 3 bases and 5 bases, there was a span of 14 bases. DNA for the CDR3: TGTGCCAGCAGTTTCGGTCCAGGCGGGAACGAGCAGTACTTC. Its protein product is CASSFGPGGNEQYF.

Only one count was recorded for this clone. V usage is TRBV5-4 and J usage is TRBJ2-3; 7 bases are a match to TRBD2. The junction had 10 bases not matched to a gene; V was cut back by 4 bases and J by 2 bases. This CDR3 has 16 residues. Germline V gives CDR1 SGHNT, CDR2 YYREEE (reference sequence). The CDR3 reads CASSERIQRDTDTQYF. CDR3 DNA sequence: TGTGCCAGCAGCGAGCGGATTCAGCGGGACACAGATACGCAGTATTTT. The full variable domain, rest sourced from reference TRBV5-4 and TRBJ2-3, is ETGVTQSPTHLIKTRGQQVTLRCSSQSGHNTVSWYQQALGQGPQFIFQYYREEENGRGNFPPRFSGLQFPNYSSELNVNALELDDSALYLCASSERIQRDTDTQYFGPGTRLTVL.

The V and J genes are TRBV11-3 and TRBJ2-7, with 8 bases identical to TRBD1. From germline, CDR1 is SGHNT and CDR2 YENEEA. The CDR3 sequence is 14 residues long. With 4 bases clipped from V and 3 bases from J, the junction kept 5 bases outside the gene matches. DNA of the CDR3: TGTGCCAGCAGCTCCGGGACAGGCTACTACGAGCAGTACTTC. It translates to CASSSGTGYYEQYF.

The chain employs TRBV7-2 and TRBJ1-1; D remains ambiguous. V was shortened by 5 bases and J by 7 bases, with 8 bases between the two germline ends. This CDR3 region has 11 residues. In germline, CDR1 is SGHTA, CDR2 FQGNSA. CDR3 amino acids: CASSPSYEAFF. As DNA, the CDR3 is TGTGCCAGCAGCCCGTCCTATGAAGCTTTCTTT.

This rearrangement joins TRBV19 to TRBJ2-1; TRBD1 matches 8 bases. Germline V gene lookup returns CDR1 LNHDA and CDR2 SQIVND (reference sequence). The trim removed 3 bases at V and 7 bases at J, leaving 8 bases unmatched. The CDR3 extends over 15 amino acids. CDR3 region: CASSITGTGLNEQFF. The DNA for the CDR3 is TGTGCCAGTAGTATTACCGGGACAGGACTTAATGAGCAGTTCTTC.

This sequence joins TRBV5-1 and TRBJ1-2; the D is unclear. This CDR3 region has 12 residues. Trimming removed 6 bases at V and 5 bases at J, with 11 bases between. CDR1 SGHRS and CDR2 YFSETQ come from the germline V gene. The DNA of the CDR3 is TGCGCCAGCACTGAGGTTGGGTATGGCTACACCTTC. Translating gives CASTEVGYGYTF. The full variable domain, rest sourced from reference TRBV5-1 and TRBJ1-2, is KAGVTQTPRYLIKTRGQQVTLSCSPISGHRSVSWYQQTPGQGLQFLFEYFSETQRNKGNFPGRFSGRQFSNSRSEMNVSTLELGDSALYLCASTEVGYGYTFGSGTRLTVV.

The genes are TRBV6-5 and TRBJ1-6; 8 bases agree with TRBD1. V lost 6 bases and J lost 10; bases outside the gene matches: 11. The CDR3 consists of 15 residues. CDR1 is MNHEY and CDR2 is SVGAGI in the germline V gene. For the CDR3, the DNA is TGTGCCAGCAGACCTGGACAGGGCTTTAGGTCACCCCTCCACTTT. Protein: CASRPGQGFRSPLHF.

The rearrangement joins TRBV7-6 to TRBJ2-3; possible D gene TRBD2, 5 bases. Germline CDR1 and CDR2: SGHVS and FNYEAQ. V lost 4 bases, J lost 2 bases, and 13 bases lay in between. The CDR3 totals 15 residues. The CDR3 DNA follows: TGTGCCAGCAGCTCCTTGCGGAGGAACACAGATACGCAGTATTTT. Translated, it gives CASSSLRRNTDTQYF.

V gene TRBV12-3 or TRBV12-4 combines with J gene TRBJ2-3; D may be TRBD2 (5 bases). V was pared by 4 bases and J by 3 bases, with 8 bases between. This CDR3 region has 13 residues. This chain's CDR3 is CASSSTSTDTQYF. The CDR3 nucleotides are TGTGCCAGCAGTTCAACTAGTACAGATACGCAGTATTTT.

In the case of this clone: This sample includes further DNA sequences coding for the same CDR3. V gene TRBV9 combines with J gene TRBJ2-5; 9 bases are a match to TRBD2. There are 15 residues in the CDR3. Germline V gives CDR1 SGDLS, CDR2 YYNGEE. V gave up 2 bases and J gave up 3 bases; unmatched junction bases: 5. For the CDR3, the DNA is TGTGCCAGCAGCGTGGCTAGCGGGGAAAAAGAGACCCAGTACTTC. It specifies CASSVASGEKETQYF.

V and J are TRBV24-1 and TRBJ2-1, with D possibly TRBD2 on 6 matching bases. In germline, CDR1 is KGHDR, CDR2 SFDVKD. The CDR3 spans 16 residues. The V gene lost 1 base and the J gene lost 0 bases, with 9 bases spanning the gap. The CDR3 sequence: CATSDFGTYSYNEQFF. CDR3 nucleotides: TGTGCCACCAGTGATTTTGGGACTTACTCCTACAATGAGCAGTTCTTC.

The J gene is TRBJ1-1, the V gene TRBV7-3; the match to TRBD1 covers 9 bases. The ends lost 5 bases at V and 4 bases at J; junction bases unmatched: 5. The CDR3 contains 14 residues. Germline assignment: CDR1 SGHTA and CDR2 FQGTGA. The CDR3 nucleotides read TGTGCCAGCAGCACGGGGACAGGGAGCACTGAAGCTTTCTTT. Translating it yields CASSTGTGSTEAFF.

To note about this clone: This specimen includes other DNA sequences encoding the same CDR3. In DNA, the CDR3 is TGTGCCAGCAGTTACTCACCCCGGGGGAACTATGGCTACACCTTC. Amino acids: CASSYSPRGNYGYTF. The gene calls are TRBV6-5 and TRBJ1-2; D may be TRBD1 (5 bases). V shed 0 bases and J shed 2 bases, with 10 bases lying between them. Germline CDR1 reads MNHEY; CDR2 reads SVGAGI. The CDR3 spans 15 residues.

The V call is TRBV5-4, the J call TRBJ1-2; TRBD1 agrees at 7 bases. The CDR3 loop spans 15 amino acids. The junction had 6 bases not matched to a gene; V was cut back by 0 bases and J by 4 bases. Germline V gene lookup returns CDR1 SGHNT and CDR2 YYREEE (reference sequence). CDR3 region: CASSLARGSSYGYTF. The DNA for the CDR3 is TGTGCCAGCAGCTTGGCCAGGGGGTCCTCCTATGGCTACACCTTC.

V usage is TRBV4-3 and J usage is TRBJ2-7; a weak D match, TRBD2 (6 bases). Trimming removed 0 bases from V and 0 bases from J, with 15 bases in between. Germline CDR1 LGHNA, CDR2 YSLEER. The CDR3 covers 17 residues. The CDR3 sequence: CASSQEWNVGSSYEQYF. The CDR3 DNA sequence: TGCGCCAGCAGCCAAGAGTGGAACGTCGGGAGCTCCTACGAGCAGTACTTC.

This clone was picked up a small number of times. For the CDR3, the DNA is TGTGCCAGCAGCGTTAGACAGGGAAGGCTTCATTCGGGAGGCTACACCTTC. It encodes CASSVRQGRLHSGGYTF. The chain carries TRBV9 and TRBJ1-2; 7 positions agree with TRBD1. Trimming cost V 2 bases and J 8 bases; bases outside gene matches: 18. Per germline, CDR1 SGDLS and CDR2 YYNGEE. The CDR3 is 17 amino acids. The complete variable domain, with remaining parts taken from reference TRBV9 and TRBJ1-2, reads DSGVTQTPKHLITATGQRVTLRCSPRSGDLSVYWYQQSLDQGLQFLIQYYNGEERAKGNILERFSAQQFPDLHSELNLSSLELGDSALYFCASSVRQGRLHSGGYTFGSGTRLTVV.

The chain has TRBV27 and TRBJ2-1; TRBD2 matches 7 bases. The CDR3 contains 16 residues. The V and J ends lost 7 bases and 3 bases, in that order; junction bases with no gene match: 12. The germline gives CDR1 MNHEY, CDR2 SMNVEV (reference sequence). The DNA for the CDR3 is TGTGCCAGCAATGGGAGGGGCGGCGAACTCTACAATGAGCAGTTCTTC. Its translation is CASNGRGGELYNEQFF.

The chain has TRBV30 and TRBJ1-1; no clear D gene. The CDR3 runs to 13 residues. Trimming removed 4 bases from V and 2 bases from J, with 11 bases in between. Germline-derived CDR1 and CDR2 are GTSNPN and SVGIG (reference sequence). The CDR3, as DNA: TGTGCCTGGAATCTTCTGAGTAACACTGAAGCTTTCTTT. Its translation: CAWNLLSNTEAFF. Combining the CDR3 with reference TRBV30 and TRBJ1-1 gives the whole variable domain SQTIHQWPATLVQPVGSPLSLECTVEGTSNPNLYWYRQAAGRGLQLLFYSVGIGQISSEVPQNLSASRPQDRQFILSSKKLLLSDSGFYLCAWNLLSNTEAFFGQGTRLTVV.

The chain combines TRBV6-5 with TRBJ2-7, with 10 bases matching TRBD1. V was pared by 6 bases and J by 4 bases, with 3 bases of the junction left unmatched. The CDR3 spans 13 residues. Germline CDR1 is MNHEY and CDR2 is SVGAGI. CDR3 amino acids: CASSDRGLYEQYF. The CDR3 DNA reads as TGTGCCAGCAGCGACAGGGGGCTTTACGAGCAGTACTTC.

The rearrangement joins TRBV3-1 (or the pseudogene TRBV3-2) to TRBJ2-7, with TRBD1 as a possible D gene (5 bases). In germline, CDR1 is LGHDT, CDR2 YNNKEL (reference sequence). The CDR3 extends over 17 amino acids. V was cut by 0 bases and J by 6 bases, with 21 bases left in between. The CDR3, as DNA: TGTGCCAGCAGCCAAGATCGTTTTTTTGGCAGGGCGAGCGAGCAGTACTTC. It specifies CASSQDRFFGRASEQYF.

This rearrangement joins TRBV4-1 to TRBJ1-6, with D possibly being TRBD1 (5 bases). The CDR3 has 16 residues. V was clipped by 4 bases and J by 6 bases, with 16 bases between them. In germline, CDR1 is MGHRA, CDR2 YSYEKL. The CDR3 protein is CASSPHAGPANSPLHF. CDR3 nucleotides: TGCGCCAGCAGCCCCCACGCAGGGCCTGCTAATTCACCCCTCCACTTT.

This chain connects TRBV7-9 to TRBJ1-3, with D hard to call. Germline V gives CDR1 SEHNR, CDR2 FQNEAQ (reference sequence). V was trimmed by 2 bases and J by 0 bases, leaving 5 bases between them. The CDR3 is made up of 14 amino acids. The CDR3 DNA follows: TGTGCCAGCAGCTTATCCATCTCTGGAAACACCATATATTTT. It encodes CASSLSISGNTIYF.

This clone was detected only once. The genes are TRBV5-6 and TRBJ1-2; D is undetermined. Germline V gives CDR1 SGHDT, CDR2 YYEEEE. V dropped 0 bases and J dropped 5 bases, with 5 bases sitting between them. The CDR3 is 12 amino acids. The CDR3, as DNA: TGTGCCAGCAGCTTGGGAGATTATGGCTACACCTTC. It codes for CASSLGDYGYTF.

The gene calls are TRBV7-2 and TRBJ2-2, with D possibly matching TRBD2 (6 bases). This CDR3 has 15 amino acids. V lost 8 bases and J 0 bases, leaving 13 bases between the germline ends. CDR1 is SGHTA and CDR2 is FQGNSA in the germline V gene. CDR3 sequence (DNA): TGTGCCAGCTTTGTCGGCGGGGCGAACACCGGGGAGCTGTTTTTT. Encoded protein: CASFVGGANTGELFF.